The rows below give T cell receptor beta chains drawn from one sample of a study of blood T cell repertoires in COVID-19. The assay was immunoSEQ multiplex PCR, and TCRdb's table has in-frame clones only and misses some. The repertoire holds around 47,000 clones, with just under 70% as singletons. The sequenced sample was peripheral blood. The receptors were sampled from a man older than 75 with acute or convalescent COVID-19. CDR3s include the opening cysteine and the closing phenylalanine or tryptophan. D genes are given only for firm matches. For some rows the clone size is stated as once, few or many, or as a class when expanded; others skip it.

clone_size: NA; d_call: NA; v_call: TRBV3-1/TRBV3-2; j_call: TRBJ1-2; cdr3_nt: TGTGCCAGCAGCCAAGATCTCGGAGGCCTCTATGGCTACACCTTC; cdr3_aa: CASSQDLGGLYGYTF
clone_size: NA; d_call: NA; v_call: TRBV7-9; j_call: TRBJ1-2; cdr3_nt: TGTGCCAGCAGCCCCAGCGGATACGCATACTATGGCTACACCTTC; cdr3_aa: CASSPSGYAYYGYTF
clone_size: NA; d_call: TRBD2; v_call: TRBV10-3; j_call: TRBJ2-1; cdr3_nt: TGTGCCATCACGAGGCGGGAGGGCGTGAATGAGCAGTTCTTC; cdr3_aa: CAITRREGVNEQFF
clone_size: NA; d_call: NA; v_call: TRBV3-1/TRBV3-2; j_call: TRBJ1-2; cdr3_nt: TGTGCCAGCAGCCAAGATGGCCACGATGCTAACTATGGCTACACCTTC; cdr3_aa: CASSQDGHDANYGYTF
clone_size: NA; d_call: NA; v_call: TRBV4-1; j_call: TRBJ1-1; cdr3_nt: TGCGCCAGCAGCCAAGGGCGGATCCCTGAAGCTTTCTTT; cdr3_aa: CASSQGRIPEAFF
clone_size: once; d_call: NA; v_call: TRBV7-9; j_call: TRBJ2-1; cdr3_nt: TGTGCCAGCAGCTTAGGTGCGAGGACACACAATGAGCAGTTCTTC; cdr3_aa: CASSLGARTHNEQFF
clone_size: NA; d_call: TRBD1; v_call: TRBV24-1; j_call: TRBJ2-1; cdr3_nt: TGTGCCACCAGCACAGACAGGGGAAATGAGCAGTTCTTC; cdr3_aa: CATSTDRGNEQFF
clone_size: NA; d_call: NA; v_call: TRBV6-2/TRBV6-3; j_call: TRBJ2-5; cdr3_nt: TGTGCCAGCAGCCCGTCTGGCCTTCAAGAGACCCAGTACTTC; cdr3_aa: CASSPSGLQETQYF
clone_size: NA; d_call: NA; v_call: TRBV5-6; j_call: TRBJ2-7; cdr3_nt: TGTGCCAGCAGCTGGACTGAACCCTACGAGCAGTACTTC; cdr3_aa: CASSWTEPYEQYF
clone_size: once; d_call: NA; v_call: TRBV5-4; j_call: TRBJ1-2; cdr3_nt: TGTGCCAGCAGCTTGGATTCGAACTATGGCTACACCTTC; cdr3_aa: CASSLDSNYGYTF
clone_size: NA; d_call: NA; v_call: TRBV18; j_call: TRBJ1-6; cdr3_nt: TGTGCCAGCTCACCCCAGGAGGCATATAATTCACCCCTCCACTTT; cdr3_aa: CASSPQEAYNSPLHF
clone_size: NA; d_call: NA; v_call: TRBV19; j_call: TRBJ1-4; cdr3_nt: TGTGCCAGTACCTTCAAGGGGGACGGCATACTGTTTTTT; cdr3_aa: CASTFKGDGILFF
clone_size: medium-sized; d_call: NA; v_call: TRBV5-4; j_call: TRBJ1-6; cdr3_nt: TGTGCCAGCAGCGTGGACAGAGGAGGGGAGGGCTCCTATAATTCACCCCTCCACTTT; cdr3_aa: CASSVDRGGEGSYNSPLHF
clone_size: NA; d_call: NA; v_call: TRBV11-2; j_call: TRBJ1-5; cdr3_nt: TGTGCCAGCAGCTTAGCGGGGGGCTATCAGCCCCAGCATTTT; cdr3_aa: CASSLAGGYQPQHF
clone_size: NA; d_call: NA; v_call: TRBV11-3; j_call: TRBJ2-2; cdr3_nt: TGTGCCAGCAGCTCAACCGGGACTTACACCGGGGAGCTGTTTTTT; cdr3_aa: CASSSTGTYTGELFF
clone_size: NA; d_call: TRBD1; v_call: TRBV6-2/TRBV6-3; j_call: TRBJ1-4; cdr3_nt: TGTGCCAGCACCCCTCTATCTGGACAGGGGGAAAAACTGTTTTTT; cdr3_aa: CASTPLSGQGEKLFF
clone_size: NA; d_call: NA; v_call: TRBV19; j_call: TRBJ1-2; cdr3_nt: TGTGCCAGTAGTTCGGGCAGGGGTGGCTATGGCTACACCTTC; cdr3_aa: CASSSGRGGYGYTF
clone_size: NA; d_call: NA; v_call: TRBV6-5; j_call: TRBJ1-3; cdr3_nt: TGTGCCAGCAGGGATACAGGGAGTAGGGGAAACACCATATATTTT; cdr3_aa: CASRDTGSRGNTIYF
clone_size: NA; d_call: TRBD2; v_call: TRBV15; j_call: TRBJ2-5; cdr3_nt: TGTGCCACCAGCAGAGACAGTAATCCGGGAGGAGAGACCCAGTACTTC; cdr3_aa: CATSRDSNPGGETQYF
clone_size: NA; d_call: TRBD2; v_call: TRBV3-1/TRBV3-2; j_call: TRBJ2-3; cdr3_nt: TGTGCCAGCAGCCAAGAAAGCGGGGGTGCTAGCACAGATACGCAGTATTTT; cdr3_aa: CASSQESGGASTDTQYF
clone_size: many; d_call: NA; v_call: TRBV2; j_call: TRBJ2-7; cdr3_nt: TGTGCCAGCAGCGAGCGCAGGGGTTACGAGCAGTACTTC; cdr3_aa: CASSERRGYEQYF
clone_size: NA; d_call: TRBD1; v_call: TRBV6-5; j_call: TRBJ2-7; cdr3_nt: TGTGCCAGCAGTTATTTGACCAGGGGGAACGCCTACGAGCAGTACTTC; cdr3_aa: CASSYLTRGNAYEQYF
clone_size: NA; d_call: TRBD2; v_call: TRBV11-3; j_call: TRBJ2-7; cdr3_nt: TGTGCCAGCAGCTTCAGCGGGAGCGGCGAGCAGTACTTC; cdr3_aa: CASSFSGSGEQYF
clone_size: NA; d_call: NA; v_call: TRBV7-6; j_call: TRBJ2-3; cdr3_nt: TGTGCCAGCAGCCCCGGGCAGGGTGGTACAGATACGCAGTATTTT; cdr3_aa: CASSPGQGGTDTQYF
clone_size: once; d_call: TRBD2; v_call: TRBV19; j_call: TRBJ2-3; cdr3_nt: TGTGCCAGTAGTATAGCGGCGGGAGAAACAGATACGCAGTATTTT; cdr3_aa: CASSIAAGETDTQYF
clone_size: medium-sized; d_call: TRBD2; v_call: TRBV5-1; j_call: TRBJ2-7; cdr3_nt: TGCGCCAGCAGCTTTGGGGGGGAAAGAGACGAGCAGTACTTC; cdr3_aa: CASSFGGERDEQYF
clone_size: NA; d_call: NA; v_call: TRBV12-3/TRBV12-4; j_call: TRBJ2-7; cdr3_nt: TGTGCCACCGGGACAAAAAACTCCTACGAGCAGTACTTC; cdr3_aa: CATGTKNSYEQYF
clone_size: NA; d_call: TRBD1; v_call: TRBV19; j_call: TRBJ2-2; cdr3_nt: TGTGCCAGTATGTATACTGGACAGGGTTTTGGGGAGCTGTTTTTT; cdr3_aa: CASMYTGQGFGELFF
clone_size: few; d_call: NA; v_call: TRBV5-1; j_call: TRBJ1-1; cdr3_nt: TGCGCCAGCAGCGTCAGCAGGGTTATGAACACTGAAGCTTTCTTT; cdr3_aa: CASSVSRVMNTEAFF
clone_size: once; d_call: TRBD1; v_call: TRBV7-6; j_call: TRBJ2-5; cdr3_nt: TGTGCCAGCAGCAGAGGACAGGGAGTGGGAGAGACCCAGTACTTC; cdr3_aa: CASSRGQGVGETQYF
clone_size: NA; d_call: TRBD1; v_call: TRBV6-5; j_call: TRBJ2-2; cdr3_nt: TGTGCCGGTCGACAGGGGCACACCGGGGAGCTGTTTTTT; cdr3_aa: CAGRQGHTGELFF